The 32 T cell receptor beta chains reported below all come from one sample, sequenced in a study of OX40 agonist ivuxolimab in advanced cancers. Libraries were prepared by immunoSEQ multiplex PCR; TCRdb keeps only in-frame clonotypes and omits some of them. The sample consists of around 50,000 clones, 85% of them appearing once. The sample was CD4+ or CD8+ T cells sorted from blood, taken in a trial of the OX40 agonist ivuxolimab. These receptor sequences come from an adult with an advanced solid tumor such as melanoma, head and neck, liver or kidney cancer.

Here the CDR3 DNA reads TGTGCCAGTAGTATAACCGGGGGGAATTCACCCCTCCACTTT. Its protein product is CASSITGGNSPLHF. The rearrangement uses TRBV19 and TRBJ1-6, with D possibly being TRBD1 (5 bases). CDR3 length: 14 amino acids. V lost 2 bases to trimming and J lost 7 bases, with 9 bases between them. Germline CDR1 LNHDA, CDR2 SQIVND (reference sequence).

As for this clone: Relative to the germline gene, one junction end is altered; a read error may explain this. The V gene is TRBV5-6, the J gene TRBJ2-3; TRBD1 agrees at 11 bases. This CDR3 contains 13 residues. Per the germline V gene, CDR1 is SGHDT and CDR2 is YYEEEE. The CDR3 here is CASSLGAGTGGKF. DNA for the CDR3: TGTGCCAGCAGCTTGGGGGCCGGGACAGGGGGAAAATTT.

V usage is TRBV5-4 and J usage is TRBJ1-4, with a possible D match to TRBD1 (6 bases). Trimming removed 5 bases at V and 0 bases at J, with 11 bases between. The CDR3 is made up of 15 amino acids. Per germline, CDR1 SGHNT and CDR2 YYREEE (reference sequence). As DNA, the CDR3 is TGTGCCAGCAGTCATACAGGGACAACTAATGAAAAACTGTTTTTT. Translated, it gives CASSHTGTTNEKLFF.

The rearrangement links TRBV28 to TRBJ2-3, with D perhaps matching TRBD1 (5 bases). CDR1 and CDR2 (germline): MDHEN, SYDVKM. The germline V and J ends were trimmed by 5 bases and 5 bases, with 20 bases remaining between them. CDR3 length: 16 residues. CDR3 sequence reads: CASSSLVQGRRDTQYF. The DNA of the CDR3 is TGTGCCAGCAGTAGCCTAGTTCAGGGCCGTCGAGATACGCAGTATTTT.

The rearrangement links TRBV28 to TRBJ2-1, with TRBD2 as a possible D gene (6 bases). Germline V gene data show CDR1 as MDHEN and CDR2 as SYDVKM. The CDR3 is made up of 14 amino acids. V was pared by 3 bases and J by 0 bases, with 6 bases between. CDR3 DNA: TGTGCCAGCAGTTTGGGGGGCTCCTACAATGAGCAGTTCTTC. Protein: CASSLGGSYNEQFF.

Only one count was recorded for this clone. The chain has TRBV27 and TRBJ2-7; TRBD1 aligns across 8 bases. Germline lookup yields CDR1 MNHEY and CDR2 SMNVEV (reference sequence). V lost 5 bases, J lost 1 base, and 7 bases stayed unmatched. This CDR3 spans 15 amino acids. The CDR3, as DNA: TGTGCCAGCAGTAGCCTACAGGGGGAGTCCTACGAGCAGTACTTC. As protein: CASSSLQGESYEQYF.

The rearrangement uses TRBV19 and TRBJ2-1; perhaps TRBD1 as D (5 bases). The length of the CDR3 is 12 residues. CDR1 is LNHDA and CDR2 is SQIVND in the germline V gene (reference sequence). Trimming cost V 3 bases and J 7 bases, with 7 bases left between them. The CDR3 here is CASSMAGNEQFF. CDR3 nucleotides: TGTGCCAGTAGTATGGCAGGGAATGAGCAGTTCTTC. Together with reference TRBV19 and TRBJ2-1, the CDR3 gives the full variable domain: DGGITQSPKYLFRKEGQNVTLSCEQNLNHDAMYWYRQDPGQGLRLIYYSQIVNDFQKGDIAEGYSVSREKKESFPLTVTSAQKNPTAFYLCASSMAGNEQFFGPGTRLTVL.

The chain uses TRBV4-1 and TRBJ2-7; a possible D gene is TRBD1 (6 bases). The CDR3 length is 14 residues. V was trimmed by 1 base and J by 3 bases, leaving 10 bases between them. CDR1 is MGHRA and CDR2 is YSYEKL in the germline V gene. The CDR3 region has the DNA TGCGCCAGCAGCCAAGGCGAGGGGGTCTACGAGCAGTACGTC. Protein: CASSQGEGVYEQYV.

Turning to this clone: The identical CDR3 is also encoded by other nucleotide sequences in the sample. This sequence joins TRBV19 and TRBJ1-1; D call uncertain. The CDR3 runs 11 residues. CDR1 LNHDA and CDR2 SQIVND come from the germline V gene (reference sequence). Deletions cut 3 bases from V and 5 bases from J, with 4 bases between. CDR3 amino acids: CASSIGTEAFF. CDR3 in DNA: TGTGCCAGTAGTATTGGAACTGAAGCTTTCTTT.

This chain links TRBV7-9 with TRBJ2-2; D may be TRBD1 (5 bases). Germline V gene lookup returns CDR1 SEHNR and CDR2 FQNEAQ (reference sequence). V was shortened by 2 bases and J by 1 base, with 8 bases between the two germline ends. The CDR3 contains 15 residues. Here the CDR3 reads CASSLPTVNTGELFF. In DNA, the CDR3 is TGTGCCAGCAGCTTACCGACAGTGAACACCGGGGAGCTGTTTTTT.

This chain uses TRBV11-2 with TRBJ2-1; a weak D match, TRBD2 (6 bases). V lost 0 bases and J 8 bases, leaving 11 bases between the germline ends. This CDR3 is 14 amino acids long. Germline lookup yields CDR1 SGHAT and CDR2 FQNNGV. CDR3 sequence (DNA): TGTGCCAGCAGCTTAGAGTCAGGGAGGCATGAGCAGTTCTTC. Translating gives CASSLESGRHEQFF.

The chain has TRBV5-1 and TRBJ2-3, with 13 bases that match TRBD2. V shed 0 bases and J 6 bases; nucleotides not matched to a gene: 7. CDR1 and CDR2 from the germline V gene are SGHRS and YFSETQ. This CDR3 has 17 residues. DNA of the CDR3: TGCGCCAGCAGCTTGGGGGGACTAGCGGGGACCCGGGATACGCAGTATTTT. It specifies CASSLGGLAGTRDTQYF.

CDR3 sequence: CASSWGQGAYEQYV. The CDR3 nucleotides are TGTGCCAGCAGCTGGGGACAGGGGGCCTACGAGCAGTACGTC. The genes are TRBV28 and TRBJ2-7; 11 bases match TRBD1. This CDR3 spans 14 amino acids. With 6 bases clipped from V and 2 bases from J, the junction kept 3 bases outside the gene matches. Germline V gene data show CDR1 as MDHEN and CDR2 as SYDVKM.

This sequence joins TRBV7-9 and TRBJ1-2; a possible D gene is TRBD1 (6 bases). This CDR3 comprises 14 residues. Between the trimmed V and J ends, which lost 1 base and 6 bases, there was a span of 12 bases. Germline V gene data show CDR1 as SEHNR and CDR2 as FQNEAQ (reference sequence). The CDR3 reads CASSLDRDIDGYTF. CDR3 in DNA: TGTGCCAGCAGCTTAGACAGGGACATCGATGGCTACACCTTC.

The chain uses TRBV5-5 and TRBJ2-7, with D unclear. Trimming left V 0 bases short and J 4 bases short, with 11 bases between. Germline V lookup: CDR1 SGHKS, CDR2 YYEKEE (reference sequence). This CDR3 comprises 14 residues. The CDR3 loop is CASSLGDLRYEQYF. CDR3 DNA sequence: TGTGCCAGCAGCTTGGGGGATCTACGATACGAGCAGTACTTC.

The chain uses TRBV11-2 and TRBJ1-1; the match to TRBD1 covers 7 bases. The germline V gene has CDR1 SGHAT and CDR2 FQNNGV. V dropped 0 bases and J dropped 4; count of bases not matched to a gene: 2. The CDR3 covers 14 residues. The CDR3 loop is CASSLEPGGTEAFF. The CDR3 DNA follows: TGTGCCAGCAGCTTAGAGCCAGGGGGCACTGAAGCTTTCTTT.

The rearrangement links TRBV6-5 to TRBJ1-5; D is unclear. The CDR3 covers 15 residues. With 6 bases removed from V and 0 bases from J, the gap between germline ends came to 12 bases. The germline CDR1 and CDR2 sequences are MNHEY and SVGAGI. The CDR3 loop reads CASSSSSDSNQPQHF. Written as DNA, the CDR3 is TGTGCCAGCAGCTCATCATCCGATAGCAATCAGCCCCAGCATTTT.

V gene TRBV7-2 combines with J gene TRBJ2-7; 10 bases line up with TRBD2. CDR3 length: 14 amino acids. Germline V lookup: CDR1 SGHTA, CDR2 FQGNSA. V lost 5 bases to trimming and J lost 2 bases; unmatched junction nucleotides: 3. The CDR3, as DNA: TGTGCCAGCAGCCTAGGACTAGCGGCCTACGAGCAGTACTTC. Protein product: CASSLGLAAYEQYF.

The V gene is TRBV4-1, the J gene TRBJ1-1, with a weak D call TRBD1 (6 bases). Trimming removed 4 bases from V and 1 base from J, with 16 bases in between. The CDR3 is 16 amino acids. The germline CDR1 and CDR2 sequences are MGHRA and YSYEKL. CDR3 sequence reads: CASSPKGSGANTEAFF. The CDR3 DNA reads as TGCGCCAGCAGCCCAAAAGGATCAGGGGCGAACACTGAAGCTTTCTTT.

V and J are TRBV5-1 and TRBJ2-3, with 8 bases aligning to TRBD1. The CDR3 totals 16 residues. Germline V gene lookup returns CDR1 SGHRS and CDR2 YFSETQ. The V gene end was trimmed by 4 bases and the J gene end by 6 bases; junction bases not matched to a gene: 13. The CDR3 spells CASSPGTGGGYDTQYF. CDR3 bases: TGCGCCAGCAGCCCGGGGACAGGTGGGGGTTATGATACGCAGTATTTT.

Many counts were recorded for this clone. The V and J genes are TRBV7-9 and TRBJ1-2; perhaps TRBD1 as D (6 bases). The germline V gene has CDR1 SEHNR and CDR2 FQNEAQ (reference sequence). Trimming took off 5 bases at V and 3 bases at J, with 13 bases between the two ends. The CDR3 is 14 residues long. Here the CDR3 DNA reads TGTGCCAGCAGCGGCGACAGGTTACACTATGGCTACACCTTC. It yields the protein CASSGDRLHYGYTF.

The chain links TRBV27 to TRBJ2-7; D tentatively reads TRBD1 or TRBD2 (6 bases each). The CDR3 sequence is 14 residues long. V was shortened by 5 bases and J by 2 bases, with 13 bases between the two germline ends. Germline V gene data show CDR1 as MNHEY and CDR2 as SMNVEV (reference sequence). The CDR3 coding sequence is TGTGCCAGCAGTCTAGGGGGGCCGGCCTACGAGCAGTACGTC. Protein product: CASSLGGPAYEQYV.

V gene TRBV7-3 combines with J gene TRBJ2-7; D is unresolved. V was shortened by 5 bases and J by 3 bases, with 11 bases between the two germline ends. The CDR3 totals 13 residues. The germline V gene has CDR1 SGHTA and CDR2 FQGTGA. CDR3 DNA sequence: TGTGCCAGCAGCCTAGAAATGCTCTACGAGCAGTACGTC. As protein: CASSLEMLYEQYV.

The genes are TRBV4-2 and TRBJ2-2; 7 bases align to TRBD1. Germline V gene sequence: CDR1 LGHNA, CDR2 YNFKEQ. The junction had 4 bases not matched to a gene; V was cut back by 10 bases and J by 5 bases. The CDR3 runs to 12 residues. The CDR3, as DNA: TGTGCCACCTTGACAGGGACCGGGGAGCTGTTTTTT. Residues: CATLTGTGELFF.

The V gene is TRBV5-5, the J gene TRBJ2-7; 9 nucleotides agree with TRBD1. Trimming cost V 1 base and J 5 bases; bases outside gene matches: 7. Germline loops: CDR1 SGHKS, CDR2 YYEKEE (reference sequence). This CDR3 is built from 15 residues. CDR3 DNA sequence: TGTGCCAGCAGCTTGTCCCGGGACAGGGTCCACGAGCAGTACTTC. It encodes CASSLSRDRVHEQYF.

The rearrangement uses TRBV14 and TRBJ2-3; 10 nucleotides align to TRBD1. V was pared by 4 bases and J by 2 bases, with 12 bases of the junction left unmatched. The CDR3 contains 18 residues. Germline V gives CDR1 SGHDN, CDR2 FVKESK. CDR3 protein: CASSLDNGDRGFTDTQYF. The DNA for the CDR3 is TGTGCCAGCAGCCTCGATAACGGGGACAGGGGCTTCACAGATACGCAGTATTTT.

This rearrangement joins TRBV28 to TRBJ2-5; tentatively, D is TRBD2 (7 bases). Trimming removed 4 bases at V and 1 base at J, with 13 bases between. CDR3 size: 15 residues. Germline values: CDR1 MDHEN, CDR2 SYDVKM. The CDR3 reads CASSWGGGPQETQYF. CDR3 nucleotides: TGTGCCAGCAGTTGGGGCGGGGGCCCCCAAGAGACCCAGTACTTC. The full variable domain, rest sourced from reference TRBV28 and TRBJ2-5, is DVKVTQSSRYLVKRTGEKVFLECVQDMDHENMFWYRQDPGLGLRLIYFSYDVKMKEKGDIPEGYSVSREKKERFSLILESASTNQTSMYLCASSWGGGPQETQYFGPGTRLLVL.

V gene TRBV19 combines with J gene TRBJ2-2; TRBD1 matches at 8 bases. This CDR3 has 15 amino acids. Germline V gene sequence: CDR1 LNHDA, CDR2 SQIVND (reference sequence). J gave up 4 bases and V 7 bases, and 8 bases lay outside the gene matches. The CDR3 bases are TGTGCCAGTATGAGGACAGGGAGGATCACCGGGGAGCTGTTTTTT. Its translation is CASMRTGRITGELFF.

The chain links TRBV19 to TRBJ1-1, with 9 bases aligning to TRBD1. V gave up 9 bases and J gave up 0 bases; unmatched junction bases: 14. The V gene's germline CDR1 is LNHDA and CDR2 SQIVND (reference sequence). CDR3 length equals 17 residues. The CDR3 DNA sequence: TGTGCCAGCAGGAATAGACAGGGGGATTTCATGAACACTGAAGCTTTCTTT. Protein product: CASRNRQGDFMNTEAFF.

The gene calls are TRBV28 and TRBJ1-6, with D perhaps matching TRBD1 (5 bases). Germline CDR1 is MDHEN and CDR2 is SYDVKM. With 6 bases removed from V and 7 bases from J, the gap between germline ends came to 16 bases. The length of the CDR3 is 15 residues. The CDR3 spells CASRPTGVVNSPLHF. The CDR3 DNA sequence: TGTGCCAGCAGACCAACGGGGGTGGTCAATTCACCCCTCCACTTT.

CDR3 in DNA: TGCGCCAGCAGCCTCACAGGGGAGAGCACTGAAGCTTTCTTT. It specifies CASSLTGESTEAFF. This chain links TRBV4-1 with TRBJ1-1; 7 positions match TRBD1. This CDR3 is 14 amino acids long. Losses at the gene ends were 4 bases for V and 4 bases for J; bases not matched to a gene: 6. CDR1 MGHRA and CDR2 YSYEKL come from the germline V gene.

The genes are TRBV2 and TRBJ2-5; D may be TRBD2 (6 bases). V lost 2 bases, J lost 5 bases, and 9 bases lay in between. The germline V gene has CDR1 SNHLY and CDR2 FYNNEI. This CDR3 contains 13 residues. The CDR3 DNA reads TGTGCCAGCAGTGAACCAGGGACTGAGACCCAGTACTTC. It is translated as CASSEPGTETQYF.